This TCR beta chain was retrieved from a study of regulatory T cells in long-lasting Graves disease. The time point: newly diagnosed GD, antithyroid drugs for less than 3 months. The authors made the TCR library using RNA they extracted from PBMCs. Study results and limitations: Gene preferences differed: TRBV28, TRBJ1-2, TRBJ2-5 in persistent cases.

Assembly of TCR beta libraries relied on iRepertoire HTBI primers together with Arm-PCR of CDR3 regions. Study processing details: Looking across samples, the authors found 62 TRBV and 14 TRBJ segments. MiXCR, applied by TCRdb to the multiplex PCR reads, yields one record per CDR3 protein. The V and J calls reflect TCRdb's pipeline rather than the authors' work. The repertoire includes about 520,000 distinct CDR3 sequences, 9.5% to 15% of them detected once, and around 10% sits in the top ten. This clonotype was counted many times. What it recognizes is unknown. Looked up from germline, CDR1 is SGHAT and CDR2 is FQNNGV. There are 14 residues in the CDR3. The germline V and J ends were trimmed by 5 bases and 3 bases, with 13 bases remaining between them. These data were also reused for a study on T cells in Graves' hyperthyroidism and ophthalmopathy. That paper adds: Among thyroid clonotypes expanded above 0.001, most also appeared in blood.

This sequence was found in a woman in her 30s with Graves disease. This sample comprised peripheral blood mononuclear cells (PBMCs), obtained at new diagnosis, from a patient treated with antithyroid drugs. The chain couples TRBV11-2 to TRBJ1-2, with a weak D call TRBD1 (5 bases). This CDR3 reads CASSLVLGDYGYTF. CDR3 nucleotides: TGTGCCAGCAGCCTAGTGTTAGGGGACTATGGCTACACCTTC.